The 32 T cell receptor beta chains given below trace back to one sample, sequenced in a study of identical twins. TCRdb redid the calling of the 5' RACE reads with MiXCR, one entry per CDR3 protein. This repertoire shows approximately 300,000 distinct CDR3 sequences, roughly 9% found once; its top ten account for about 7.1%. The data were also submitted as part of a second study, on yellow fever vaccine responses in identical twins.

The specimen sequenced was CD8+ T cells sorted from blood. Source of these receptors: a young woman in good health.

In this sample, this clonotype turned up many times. The CDR3, as DNA: TGTGCCAGCAGCTTAGTCGTGGAGGGAGGTACAGATACGCAGTATTTT. Its protein product is CASSLVVEGGTDTQYF. This rearrangement joins TRBV7-8 to TRBJ2-3; TRBD2 might be the D (6 bases). The CDR3 runs to 16 residues. With 1 base removed from V and 3 bases from J, the gap between germline ends came to 14 bases. Looked up from germline, CDR1 is SGHVS and CDR2 is FQNEAQ.

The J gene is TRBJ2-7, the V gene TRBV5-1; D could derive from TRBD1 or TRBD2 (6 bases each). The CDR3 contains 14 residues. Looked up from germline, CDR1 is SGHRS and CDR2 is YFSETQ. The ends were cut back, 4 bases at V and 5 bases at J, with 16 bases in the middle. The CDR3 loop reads CASSGGQGKNEQYF. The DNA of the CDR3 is TGCGCCAGCAGCGGGGGGCAGGGGAAGAACGAGCAGTACTTC.

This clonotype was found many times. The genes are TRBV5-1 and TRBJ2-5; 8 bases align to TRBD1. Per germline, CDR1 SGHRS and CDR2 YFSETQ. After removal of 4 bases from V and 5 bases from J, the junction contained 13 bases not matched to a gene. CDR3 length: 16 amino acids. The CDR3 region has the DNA TGCGCCAGCAGCCTGCGAGGGACAGGCTATGAGGAGACCCAGTACTTC. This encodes CASSLRGTGYEETQYF.

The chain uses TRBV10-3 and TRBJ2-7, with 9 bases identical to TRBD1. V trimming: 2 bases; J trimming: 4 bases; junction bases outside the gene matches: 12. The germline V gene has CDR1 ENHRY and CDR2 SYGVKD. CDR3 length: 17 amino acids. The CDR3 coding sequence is TGTGCCATCAGTGAGCCTTCCGGGACAGGGACCTTTTACGAGCAGTACTTC. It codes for CAISEPSGTGTFYEQYF.

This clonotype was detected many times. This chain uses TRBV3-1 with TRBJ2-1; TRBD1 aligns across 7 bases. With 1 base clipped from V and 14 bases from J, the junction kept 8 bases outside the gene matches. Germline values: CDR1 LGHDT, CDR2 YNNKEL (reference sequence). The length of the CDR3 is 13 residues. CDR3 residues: CASSQGPDRLEFF. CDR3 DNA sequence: TGTGCCAGCAGCCAAGGCCCGGACAGGTTGGAGTTCTTC.

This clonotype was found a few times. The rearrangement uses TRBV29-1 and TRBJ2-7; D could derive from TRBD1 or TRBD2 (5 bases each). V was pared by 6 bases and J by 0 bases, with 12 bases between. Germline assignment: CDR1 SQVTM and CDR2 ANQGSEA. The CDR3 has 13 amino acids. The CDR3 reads CSVGDPDSYEQYF. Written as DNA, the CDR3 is TGCAGCGTAGGGGACCCTGACTCCTACGAGCAGTACTTC.

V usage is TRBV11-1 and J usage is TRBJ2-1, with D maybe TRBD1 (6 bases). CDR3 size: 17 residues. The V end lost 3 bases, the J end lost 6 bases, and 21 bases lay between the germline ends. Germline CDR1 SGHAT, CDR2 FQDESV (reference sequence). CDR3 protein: CASSFTLRAGAFNEQFF. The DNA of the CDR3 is TGTGCCAGCAGCTTCACCCTCCGGGCAGGGGCATTCAATGAGCAGTTCTTC. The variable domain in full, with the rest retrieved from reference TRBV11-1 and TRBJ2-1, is EAEVAQSPRYKITEKSQAVAFWCDPISGHATLYWYRQILGQGPELLVQFQDESVVDDSQLPKDRFSAERLKGVDSTLKIQPAELGDSAMYLCASSFTLRAGAFNEQFFGPGTRLTVL.

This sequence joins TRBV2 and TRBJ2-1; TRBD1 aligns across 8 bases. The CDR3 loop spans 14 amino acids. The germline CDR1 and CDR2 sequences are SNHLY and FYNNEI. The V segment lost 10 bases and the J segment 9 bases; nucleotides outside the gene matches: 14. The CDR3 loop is CATGTGGGQGEQFF. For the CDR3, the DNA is TGTGCCACCGGGACAGGAGGGGGGCAGGGTGAGCAGTTCTTC.

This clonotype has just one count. The CDR3 region has the DNA TGTGCCAGCAGCTTAGAGGTTGCGGGGGGCACCAGAAGCGATGAGCAGTTCTTC. Translation gives CASSLEVAGGTRSDEQFF. The gene calls are TRBV11-1 and TRBJ2-1; 8 bases line up with TRBD2. CDR1 is SGHAT, CDR2 FQDESV, per germline (reference sequence). The CDR3 extends over 18 amino acids. Trimming cost V 1 base and J 8 bases; bases outside gene matches: 16.

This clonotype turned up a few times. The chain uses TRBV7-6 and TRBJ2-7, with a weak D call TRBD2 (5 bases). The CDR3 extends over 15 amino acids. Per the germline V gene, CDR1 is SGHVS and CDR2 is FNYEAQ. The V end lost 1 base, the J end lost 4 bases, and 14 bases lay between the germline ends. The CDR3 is CASSLGSGGLYEQYF. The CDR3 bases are TGTGCCAGCAGCTTAGGAAGCGGTGGGTTATACGAGCAGTACTTC.

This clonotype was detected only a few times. The CDR3 coding sequence is TGTGCCAGCCGGGGCGGACAGGGAGGGAATGAGCAGTTCTTC. Protein product: CASRGGQGGNEQFF. J is TRBJ2-1 and V is TRBV7-9; weak D call: TRBD1 (8 bases). The CDR3 sequence is 14 residues long. CDR1 and CDR2 from the germline V gene are SEHNR and FQNEAQ (reference sequence). V gave up 8 bases and J gave up 7 bases, with 18 bases separating them.

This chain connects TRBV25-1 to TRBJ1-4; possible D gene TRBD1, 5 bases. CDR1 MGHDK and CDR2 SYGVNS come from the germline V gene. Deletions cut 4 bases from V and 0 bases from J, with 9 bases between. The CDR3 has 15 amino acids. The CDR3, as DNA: TGTGCCAGCAGTGTCGGGACCTCAACTAATGAAAAACTGTTTTTT. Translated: CASSVGTSTNEKLFF.

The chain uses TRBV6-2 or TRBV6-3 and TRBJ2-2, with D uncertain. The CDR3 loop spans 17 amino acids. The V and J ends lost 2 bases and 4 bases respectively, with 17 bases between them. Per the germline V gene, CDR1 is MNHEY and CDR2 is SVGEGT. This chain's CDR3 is CASSYRVLSETTGELFF. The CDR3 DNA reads TGTGCCAGCAGTTACAGAGTGTTGTCAGAAACCACCGGGGAGCTGTTTTTT.

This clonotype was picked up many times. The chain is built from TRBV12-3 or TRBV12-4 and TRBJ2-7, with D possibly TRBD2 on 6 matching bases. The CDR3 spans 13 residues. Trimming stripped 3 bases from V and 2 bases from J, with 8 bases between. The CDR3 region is CASSFGGTYEQYF. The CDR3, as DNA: TGTGCCAGCAGTTTCGGAGGGACCTACGAGCAGTACTTC.

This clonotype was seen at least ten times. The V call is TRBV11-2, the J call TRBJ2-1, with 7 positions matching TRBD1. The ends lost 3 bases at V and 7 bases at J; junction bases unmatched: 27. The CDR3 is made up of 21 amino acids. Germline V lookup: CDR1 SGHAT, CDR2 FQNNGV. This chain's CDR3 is CASSFVDQGEGSIFIKNEQFF. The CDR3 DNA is TGTGCCAGCAGCTTCGTTGATCAGGGGGAAGGTTCGATTTTTATAAAGAATGAGCAGTTCTTC. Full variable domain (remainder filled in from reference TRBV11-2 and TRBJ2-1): EAGVAQSPRYKIIEKRQSVAFWCNPISGHATLYWYQQILGQGPKLLIQFQNNGVVDDSQLPKDRFSAERLKGVDSTLKIQPAKLEDSAVYLCASSFVDQGEGSIFIKNEQFFGPGTRLTVL.

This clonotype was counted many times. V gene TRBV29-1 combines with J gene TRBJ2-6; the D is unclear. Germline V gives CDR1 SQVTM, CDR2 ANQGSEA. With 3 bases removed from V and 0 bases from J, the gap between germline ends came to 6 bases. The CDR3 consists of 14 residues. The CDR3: CSVDTGSGANVLTF. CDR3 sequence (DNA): TGCAGCGTTGACACGGGCTCTGGGGCCAACGTCCTGACTTTC. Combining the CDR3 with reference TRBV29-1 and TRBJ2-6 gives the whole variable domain SAVISQKPSRDICQRGTSLTIQCQVDSQVTMMFWYRQQPGQSLTLIATANQGSEATYESGFVIDKFPISRPNLTFSTLTVSNMSPEDSSIYLCSVDTGSGANVLTFGAGSRLTVL.

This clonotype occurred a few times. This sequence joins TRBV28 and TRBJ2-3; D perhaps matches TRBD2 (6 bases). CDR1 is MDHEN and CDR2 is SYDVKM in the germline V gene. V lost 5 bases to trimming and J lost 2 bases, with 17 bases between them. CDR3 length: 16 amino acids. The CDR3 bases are TGTGCCAGCAGTCGGGGGTCCGTGGAGAACACAGATACGCAGTATTTT. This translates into CASSRGSVENTDTQYF.

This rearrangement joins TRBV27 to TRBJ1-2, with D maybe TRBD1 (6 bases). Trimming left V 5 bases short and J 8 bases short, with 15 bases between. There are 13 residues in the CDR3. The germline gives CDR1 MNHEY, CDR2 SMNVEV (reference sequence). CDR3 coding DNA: TGTGCCAGCAGTCCAGGGGTATTAAAGGGCTACACCTTC. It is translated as CASSPGVLKGYTF.

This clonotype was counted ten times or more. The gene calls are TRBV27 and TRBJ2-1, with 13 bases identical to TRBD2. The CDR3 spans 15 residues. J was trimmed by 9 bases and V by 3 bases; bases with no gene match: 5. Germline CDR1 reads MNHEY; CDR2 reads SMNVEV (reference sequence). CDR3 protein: CASSFGGLAGVEQFF. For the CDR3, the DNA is TGTGCCAGCAGTTTCGGTGGACTAGCGGGAGTTGAGCAGTTCTTC.

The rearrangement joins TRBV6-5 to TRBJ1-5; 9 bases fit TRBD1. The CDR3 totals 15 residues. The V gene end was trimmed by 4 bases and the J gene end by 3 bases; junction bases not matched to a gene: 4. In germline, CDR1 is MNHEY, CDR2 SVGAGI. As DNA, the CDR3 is TGTGCCAGCAGTTCGACAGGGGGAATCAATCAGCCCCAGCATTTT. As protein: CASSSTGGINQPQHF.

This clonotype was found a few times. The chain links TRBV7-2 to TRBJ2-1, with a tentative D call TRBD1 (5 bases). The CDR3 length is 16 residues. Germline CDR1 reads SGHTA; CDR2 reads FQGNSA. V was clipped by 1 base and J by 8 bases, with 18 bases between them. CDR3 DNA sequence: TGTGCCAGCAGCTTAGATTGGGGCTCCGTAGGCGATGAGCAGTTCTTC. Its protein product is CASSLDWGSVGDEQFF.

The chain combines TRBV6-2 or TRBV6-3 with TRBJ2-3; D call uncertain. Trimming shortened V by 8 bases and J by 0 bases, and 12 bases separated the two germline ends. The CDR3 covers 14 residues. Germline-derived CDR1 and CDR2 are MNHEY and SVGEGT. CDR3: CASCPRESTDTQYF. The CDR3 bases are TGTGCCAGCTGCCCGAGAGAGAGCACAGATACGCAGTATTTT.

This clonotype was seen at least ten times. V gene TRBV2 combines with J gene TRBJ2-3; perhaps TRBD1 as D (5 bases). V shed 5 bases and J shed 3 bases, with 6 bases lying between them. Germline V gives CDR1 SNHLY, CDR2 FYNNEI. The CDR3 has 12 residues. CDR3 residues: CASSRGTDTQYF. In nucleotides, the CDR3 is TGTGCCAGCAGTAGGGGAACAGATACGCAGTATTTT.

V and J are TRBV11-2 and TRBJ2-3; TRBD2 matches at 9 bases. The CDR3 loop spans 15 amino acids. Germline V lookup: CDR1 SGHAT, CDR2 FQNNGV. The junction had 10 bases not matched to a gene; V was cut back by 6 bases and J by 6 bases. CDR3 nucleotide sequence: TGTGCCAGCAGACCGACTAGCGGTCTTTTTGATACGCAGTATTTT. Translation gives CASRPTSGLFDTQYF.

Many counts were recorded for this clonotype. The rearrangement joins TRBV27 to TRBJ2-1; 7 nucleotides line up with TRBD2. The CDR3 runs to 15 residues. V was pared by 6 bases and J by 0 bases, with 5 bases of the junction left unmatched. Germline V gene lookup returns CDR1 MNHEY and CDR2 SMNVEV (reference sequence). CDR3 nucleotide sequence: TGTGCCAGCAGGGATACTAGCGTCTCCTACAATGAGCAGTTCTTC. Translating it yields CASRDTSVSYNEQFF.

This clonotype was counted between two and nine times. The CDR3 DNA reads TGTGCCAGCAGTGCTAGCGGGATGGGAGATACGCAGTATTTT. It codes for CASSASGMGDTQYF. The gene calls are TRBV6-1 and TRBJ2-3; 9 positions agree with TRBD2. Germline V CDR1 and CDR2: MNHNS, SASEGT. Unmatched junction bases numbered 4, after V lost 4 bases and J lost 5 bases. The CDR3 contains 14 residues.

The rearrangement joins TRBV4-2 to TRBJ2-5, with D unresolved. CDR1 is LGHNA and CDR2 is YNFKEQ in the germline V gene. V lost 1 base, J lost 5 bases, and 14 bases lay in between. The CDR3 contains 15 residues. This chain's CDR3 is CASSQATQVGETQYF. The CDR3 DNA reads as TGTGCCAGCAGCCAAGCGACCCAGGTGGGCGAGACCCAGTACTTC.

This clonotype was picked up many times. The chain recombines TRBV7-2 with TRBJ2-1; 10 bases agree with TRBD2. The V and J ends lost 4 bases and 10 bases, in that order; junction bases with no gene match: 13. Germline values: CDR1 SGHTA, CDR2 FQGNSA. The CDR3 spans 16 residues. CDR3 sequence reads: CASSWWTSGNLGEQFF. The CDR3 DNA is TGTGCCAGCAGCTGGTGGACTAGCGGTAATTTGGGGGAGCAGTTCTTC.

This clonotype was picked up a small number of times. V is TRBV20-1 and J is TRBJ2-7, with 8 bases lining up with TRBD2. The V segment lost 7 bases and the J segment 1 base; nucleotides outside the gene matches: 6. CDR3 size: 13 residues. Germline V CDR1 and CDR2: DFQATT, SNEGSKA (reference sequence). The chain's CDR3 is CSEAGDLSYEQYF. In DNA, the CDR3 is TGCAGTGAAGCGGGAGACCTTTCCTACGAGCAGTACTTC.

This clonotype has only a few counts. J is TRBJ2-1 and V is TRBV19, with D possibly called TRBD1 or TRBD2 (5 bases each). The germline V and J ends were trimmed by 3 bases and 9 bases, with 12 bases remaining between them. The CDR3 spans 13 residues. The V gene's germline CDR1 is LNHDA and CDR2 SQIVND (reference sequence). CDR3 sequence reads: CASSISGPPEQFF. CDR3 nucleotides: TGTGCCAGTAGTATCTCGGGGCCCCCTGAGCAGTTCTTC. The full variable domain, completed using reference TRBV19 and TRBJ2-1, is DGGITQSPKYLFRKEGQNVTLSCEQNLNHDAMYWYRQDPGQGLRLIYYSQIVNDFQKGDIAEGYSVSREKKESFPLTVTSAQKNPTAFYLCASSISGPPEQFFGPGTRLTVL.

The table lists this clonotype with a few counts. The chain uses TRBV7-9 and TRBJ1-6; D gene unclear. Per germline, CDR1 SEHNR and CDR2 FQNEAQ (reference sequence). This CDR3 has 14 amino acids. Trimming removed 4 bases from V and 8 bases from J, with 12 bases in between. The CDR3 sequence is CASSSIAGDSPLHF. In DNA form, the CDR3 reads TGTGCCAGCAGCTCAATTGCGGGTGATTCACCCCTCCACTTT.

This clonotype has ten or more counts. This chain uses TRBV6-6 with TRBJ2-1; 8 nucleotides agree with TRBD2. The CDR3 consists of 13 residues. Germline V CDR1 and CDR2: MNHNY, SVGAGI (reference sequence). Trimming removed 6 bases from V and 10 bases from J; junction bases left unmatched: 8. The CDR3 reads CASSPYTSGEQFF. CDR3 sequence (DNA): TGTGCCAGCAGCCCCTATACTAGCGGAGAGCAGTTCTTC.